The 29 T cell receptor beta chains in this list originate from one sample, sequenced in a study of T cells in Graves' hyperthyroidism and ophthalmopathy. Authors of the study amplified TCR beta CDR3 regions from RNA transcripts. Initially, a first-round RT-PCR of the TCR CDR3 employed the HTBI primer set. TCRdb processed the multiplex PCR reads anew with MiXCR; each CDR3 protein has one entry. The sample has around 400,000 distinct CDR3 sequences, around 14% seen once. Sample: blood. The source of these receptors is a woman under 30 with Graves' hyperthyroidism that later progressed to Graves' ophthalmopathy.

Ten or more counts support this clonotype. The chain recombines TRBV7-2 with TRBJ2-7, with 14 bases that match TRBD2. The germline CDR1 and CDR2 sequences are SGHTA and FQGNSA. CDR3 length equals 16 residues. Losses at the gene ends were 5 bases for V and 7 bases for J; bases not matched to a gene: 10. CDR3 protein: CASSHGTSGSRVEQYF. CDR3 in DNA: TGTGCCAGCAGCCACGGGACTAGCGGGAGTAGGGTTGAGCAGTACTTC. Filled out from reference TRBV7-2 and TRBJ2-7, the complete variable domain reads GAGVSQSPSNKVTEKGKDVELRCDPISGHTALYWYRQSLGQGLEFLIYFQGNSAPDKSGLPSDRFSAERTGGSVSTLTIQRTQQEDSAVYLCASSHGTSGSRVEQYFGPGTRLTVT.

This clonotype was found many times. The genes are TRBV7-4 and TRBJ2-7; maybe TRBD1 (6 bases). The V gene lost 5 bases and the J gene lost 3 bases, with 20 bases spanning the gap. The CDR3 contains 16 residues. CDR1 is SGHVT, CDR2 SQSDAQ, per germline. CDR3 sequence (DNA): TGTGCCAGCAGCGACCGGGACACACTACCGGTCTACGAGCAGTACTTC. Translation gives CASSDRDTLPVYEQYF.

This clonotype was detected a few times. This chain joins TRBV15 and TRBJ2-7; the D gene is possibly TRBD1 (6 bases). Trimming stripped 4 bases from V and 3 bases from J, with 16 bases between. The length of the CDR3 is 15 residues. Per the germline V gene, CDR1 is LNHNV and CDR2 is YYDKDF (reference sequence). CDR3 bases: TGTGCCACCAGCAAGATCGACAGGATCGACTACGAGCAGTACTTC. Translated, it gives CATSKIDRIDYEQYF.

This clonotype was detected ten times or more. J is TRBJ2-3 and V is TRBV5-1, with 8 bases that match TRBD2. CDR3 length: 16 residues. J gave up 0 bases and V 7 bases, and 10 bases lay outside the gene matches. Germline V gene sequence: CDR1 SGHRS, CDR2 YFSETQ. The CDR3: CASRAGAPTSTDTQYF. The DNA for the CDR3 is TGCGCCAGCCGAGCGGGAGCGCCGACTAGCACAGATACGCAGTATTTT.

The chain links TRBV5-5 to TRBJ1-1, with a weak D call TRBD1 (6 bases). V gave up 0 bases and J gave up 4 bases, with 22 bases separating them. CDR3 size: 18 residues. Looked up from germline, CDR1 is SGHKS and CDR2 is YYEKEE (reference sequence). The chain's CDR3 is CASSLAAGASWWGTEAFF. CDR3 nucleotide sequence: TGTGCCAGCAGCTTGGCCGCGGGGGCATCATGGTGGGGCACTGAAGCTTTCTTT. Variable domain in full (rest from reference TRBV5-5 and TRBJ1-1): DAGVTQSPTHLIKTRGQQVTLRCSPISGHKSVSWYQQVLGQGPQFIFQYYEKEERGRGNFPDRFSARQFPNYSSELNVNALLLGDSALYLCASSLAAGASWWGTEAFFGQGTRLTVV.

CDR3 protein: CSVDWGGPYEQYF. As DNA, the CDR3 is TGCAGCGTTGATTGGGGAGGGCCCTACGAGCAGTACTTC. The chain recombines TRBV29-1 with TRBJ2-7, with TRBD2 matching over 7 bases. The CDR3 runs 13 residues. In germline, CDR1 is SQVTM, CDR2 ANQGSEA. V gave up 3 bases and J gave up 2 bases; unmatched junction bases: 4.

The CDR3 DNA reads TGTGCCAGCACCTCTATGGGGGTTTCACGGCGGGGGAGCTCCTACGAGCAGTACTTC. Its protein product is CASTSMGVSRRGSSYEQYF. The rearrangement joins TRBV6-1 to TRBJ2-7, with 7 bases fitting TRBD2. Germline V gene sequence: CDR1 MNHNS, CDR2 SASEGT. The CDR3 is 19 residues long. V lost 7 bases and J lost 0; bases outside the gene matches: 21.

In its sample, this clonotype was seen many times. The chain is built from TRBV6-1 and TRBJ1-5, with TRBD1 matching 11 bases. Per germline, CDR1 MNHNS and CDR2 SASEGT. The CDR3 length is 15 residues. The V segment lost 5 bases and the J segment 6 bases; nucleotides outside the gene matches: 6. CDR3 DNA sequence: TGTGCCAGCAGTTTCGGACAGGGGGCCGGTCAGCCCCAGCATTTT. Translating gives CASSFGQGAGQPQHF.

This clonotype occurred many times. The chain combines TRBV5-6 with TRBJ2-5; TRBD2 matches 7 bases. This CDR3 comprises 14 residues. Germline CDR1 and CDR2: SGHDT and YYEEEE. V trimming: 3 bases; J trimming: 3 bases; junction bases outside the gene matches: 5. The CDR3 coding sequence is TGTGCCAGCAGCTCTATGGGGGGGGAAGAGACCCAGTACTTC. This translates into CASSSMGGEETQYF.

This clonotype was observed at least ten times. The CDR3 DNA reads as TGTGCCAGCACTCGGAGCACAGATACGCAGTATTTT. This sequence encodes CASTRSTDTQYF. The gene calls are TRBV11-2 and TRBJ2-3; D is unresolved. The germline V gene has CDR1 SGHAT and CDR2 FQNNGV. The CDR3 loop spans 12 amino acids. V lost 7 bases to trimming and J lost 0 bases, with 5 bases between them.

The chain combines TRBV12-3 or TRBV12-4 with TRBJ1-2; 8 bases map to TRBD1. CDR3 length equals 15 residues. The ends lost 3 bases at V and 2 bases at J; junction bases unmatched: 5. Here the CDR3 reads CASSFPRTGNYGYTF. CDR3 in DNA: TGTGCCAGCAGTTTTCCGAGGACAGGGAACTATGGCTACACCTTC.

This clonotype has at least ten counts. The J gene is TRBJ1-2, the V gene TRBV12-3 or TRBV12-4; D gene unclear. This CDR3 is built from 16 residues. V was trimmed by 1 base and J by 12 bases, leaving 24 bases between them. The CDR3 spells CASSLGGRGIKTDNTF. The DNA of the CDR3 is TGTGCCAGCAGTTTAGGAGGGCGGGGAATTAAAACGGATAACACCTTC.

To note about this clonotype: Just one base apart from a much larger clone, this may be a read error. The chain couples TRBV28 to TRBJ2-3; D is unresolved. This CDR3 is built from 16 residues. The V gene's germline CDR1 is MDHEN and CDR2 SYDVKM. CDR3 bases: TGCGCCAGCAGTGAGATCCCAGGTCGGGGCACAGATACGCAGTATTTT. Translated: CASSEIPGRGTDTQYF.

In the case of this clonotype: A single base separates this from a much larger clone, so it may be a read error. CDR3 in amino acids: CASRGQGASELYF. Here the CDR3 DNA reads TGTGCCAGCAGGGGACAGGGGGCATCCGAGCTGTACTTC. The chain employs TRBV7-8 and TRBJ2-7; 12 nucleotides line up with TRBD1. The germline V gene encodes CDR1 SGHVS and CDR2 FQNEAQ. This CDR3 is built from 13 residues.

This chain links TRBV9 with TRBJ2-7; D possibly corresponds to TRBD2 (5 bases). This CDR3 spans 15 amino acids. CDR1 is SGDLS, CDR2 YYNGEE, per germline. V lost 0 bases to trimming and J lost 2 bases, with 12 bases between them. As DNA, the CDR3 is TGTGCCAGCAGCGTAGAAAGCGGTCCTACCTACGAGCAGTACTTC. Residues: CASSVESGPTYEQYF.

This clonotype has ten or more counts. The V gene is TRBV14, the J gene TRBJ2-7; TRBD2 matches 11 bases. The ends lost 6 bases at V and 0 bases at J; junction bases unmatched: 4. The CDR3 contains 15 residues. Germline lookup yields CDR1 SGHDN and CDR2 FVKESK. CDR3 loop: CASRATSGSSYEQYF. In nucleotides, the CDR3 is TGTGCCAGCAGGGCAACTAGCGGGAGCTCCTACGAGCAGTACTTC.

This clonotype turned up a few times. The gene calls are TRBV18 and TRBJ2-5; the D gene is possibly TRBD1 (6 bases). With 5 bases removed from V and 2 bases from J, the gap between germline ends came to 18 bases. The CDR3 is 16 residues long. Germline V gene data show CDR1 as KGHSH and CDR2 as LQKENI. The CDR3 region has the DNA TGTGCCAGCTCATTCACCGGACAGACAACTCAAGAGACCCAGTACTTC. As protein: CASSFTGQTTQETQYF.

This clonotype was seen at least ten times. The rearrangement links TRBV11-2 to TRBJ2-1; D tentatively reads TRBD1 or TRBD2 (5 bases each). Trimming stripped 4 bases from V and 0 bases from J, with 25 bases between. The CDR3 covers 20 residues. CDR1 and CDR2 from the germline V gene are SGHAT and FQNNGV. CDR3 loop: CASSSYPGPSTISSYNEQFF. CDR3 in DNA: TGTGCCAGCAGCTCCTATCCGGGACCCAGTACTATAAGCTCCTACAATGAGCAGTTCTTC.

The V call is TRBV14, the J call TRBJ2-1, with 11 positions matching TRBD2. Germline CDR1 reads SGHDN; CDR2 reads FVKESK. Trimming took 3 bases from V and 4 from J; bases not matched to a gene: 5. This CDR3 has 16 residues. This chain's CDR3 is CASSHLAGGLYNEQFF. The CDR3 bases are TGTGCCAGCAGCCATTTAGCGGGAGGGTTATACAATGAGCAGTTCTTC.

This clonotype occurred many times. The chain joins TRBV3-1 to TRBJ2-1; possibly TRBD2 for D (7 bases). CDR3 length equals 15 residues. CDR1 is LGHDT and CDR2 is YNNKEL in the germline V gene (reference sequence). Trimming pared 4 bases from V and 5 bases from J, leaving 15 bases between. DNA of the CDR3: TGTGCCAGCAGCCTGAGGGGGGAGGGCAACAATGAGCAGTTCTTC. This codes for CASSLRGEGNNEQFF.

The genes are TRBV5-1 and TRBJ2-1, with 9 bases fitting TRBD2. Germline CDR1 SGHRS, CDR2 YFSETQ. V was clipped by 4 bases and J by 12 bases; unmatched bases: 14. The CDR3 has 15 amino acids. The CDR3 sequence: CASSQGREGRSGQFF. CDR3 bases: TGCGCCAGCAGCCAGGGGCGGGAGGGCCGTAGTGGGCAGTTCTTC.

This clonotype was seen ten or more times. CDR3 loop: CASSYSFTARSVYEQYF. CDR3 bases: TGTGCCAGCAGTTACTCGTTCACGGCAAGATCCGTCTACGAGCAGTACTTC. The J gene is TRBJ2-7, the V gene TRBV6-6, with D unresolved. This CDR3 has 17 residues. The V and J ends lost 0 bases and 3 bases respectively, with 18 bases between them. Germline lookup yields CDR1 MNHNY and CDR2 SVGAGI (reference sequence).

This clonotype was counted many times. V is TRBV15 and J is TRBJ2-3; 7 bases match TRBD1. V was clipped by 1 base and J by 2 bases; unmatched bases: 6. CDR3 size: 16 residues. Germline loops: CDR1 LNHNV, CDR2 YYDKDF (reference sequence). CDR3 region: CATSRGTGTHTDTQYF. The CDR3 bases are TGTGCCACCAGCAGAGGGACAGGAACACACACAGATACGCAGTATTTT.

In the case of this clonotype: A much larger clone lies one base from this, so it may be a read error. The V and J genes are TRBV11-3 and TRBJ2-1; D tentatively reads TRBD1 or TRBD2 (5 bases each). V dropped 1 base and J dropped 5 bases, with 24 bases sitting between them. CDR1 SGHNT and CDR2 YENEEA come from the germline V gene. The CDR3 sequence is 19 residues long. The CDR3 loop is CASSLAHYEGLAEDNEQFF. The DNA of the CDR3 is TGTGCCAGCAGCTTAGCACATTACGAGGGGCTCGCGGAGGACAATGAGCAGTTCTTC.

Details on this clonotype: Being one base from a much bigger clone, this may be a read error. The chain combines TRBV2 with TRBJ2-1; no reliable D call. CDR1 SNHLY and CDR2 FYNNEI come from the germline V gene. The CDR3 sequence is 15 residues long. The CDR3 loop is CASSVAEVSYNEQLF. DNA for the CDR3: TGTGCCAGCAGTGTTGCGGAAGTCTCCTACAATGAGCAGCTCTTC.

This chain joins TRBV19 and TRBJ1-5; possible D gene TRBD1, 6 bases. The CDR3 consists of 14 residues. Germline V gene lookup returns CDR1 LNHDA and CDR2 SQIVND (reference sequence). Deletions cut 10 bases from V and 4 bases from J, with 17 bases between. This CDR3 reads CATPGRGTNQPQHF. The CDR3 DNA follows: TGTGCCACTCCCGGCAGGGGAACGAATCAGCCCCAGCATTTT. Complete variable domain (other parts from reference TRBV19 and TRBJ1-5): DGGITQSPKYLFRKEGQNVTLSCEQNLNHDAMYWYRQDPGQGLRLIYYSQIVNDFQKGDIAEGYSVSREKKESFPLTVTSAQKNPTAFYLCATPGRGTNQPQHFGDGTRLSIL.

V gene TRBV9 combines with J gene TRBJ1-2, with 7 positions matching TRBD1. Germline lookup yields CDR1 SGDLS and CDR2 YYNGEE. CDR3 size: 17 residues. The J segment lost 4 bases and the V segment lost 4 bases, leaving 16 bases of the junction unmatched. The CDR3, as DNA: TGTGCCAGCAGCCGGGGGGGGACAGTTCCTTGGGCCTATGGCTACACCTTC. Amino acids: CASSRGGTVPWAYGYTF.

The rearrangement joins TRBV4-3 to TRBJ2-2; D call uncertain. The CDR3 extends over 20 amino acids. Germline-derived CDR1 and CDR2 are LGHNA and YSLEER. The V and J ends lost 0 bases and 3 bases respectively, with 23 bases between them. In DNA form, the CDR3 reads TGCGCCAGCAGCCAAGATCGTACTCGGTCTCGTACCTTATACACCGGGGAGCTGTTTTTT. Its translation: CASSQDRTRSRTLYTGELFF.

This clonotype was detected many times. The chain combines TRBV20-1 with TRBJ2-7; a weak D match, TRBD2 (6 bases). Trimming cost V 0 bases and J 0 bases, with 9 bases left between them. CDR1 and CDR2 (germline): DFQATT, SNEGSKA (reference sequence). The CDR3 is made up of 14 amino acids. Here the CDR3 reads CSARDTGDSYEQYF. The CDR3 coding sequence is TGCAGTGCTAGAGATACGGGAGACTCCTACGAGCAGTACTTC.